The next 27 T cell receptor beta chains were all read from a single sample in a study of CD8+ T cells in alopecia areata. The sequencing template was cDNA reverse transcribed from extracted RNA. Sequencing was performed with immunoSEQ multiplex PCR; in TCRdb, only in-frame clones are kept and a portion is missing. The table includes over 150,000 clones, approximately 53% detected once. The sample consisted of CD8+ T cells sorted from blood. These receptors all come from a human donor in good health.

This rearrangement joins TRBV25-1 to TRBJ1-6, with D unclear. The length of the CDR3 is 17 residues. The ends were cut back, 2 bases at V and 0 bases at J, with 11 bases in the middle. Germline loops: CDR1 MGHDK, CDR2 SYGVNS. The CDR3 DNA follows: TGTGCCAGCAGTGAAGATTCTCTCAGCTCCTATAATTCACCCCTCCACTTT. Protein: CASSEDSLSSYNSPLHF.

The CDR3 nucleotides read TGCAGCGTTCGACAGGGGAAAGAGACCCAGTACTTC. Encoded protein: CSVRQGKETQYF. V usage is TRBV29-1 and J usage is TRBJ2-5; the match to TRBD1 covers 8 bases. Germline V gene sequence: CDR1 SQVTM, CDR2 ANQGSEA. With 5 bases clipped from V and 3 bases from J, the junction kept 2 bases outside the gene matches. This CDR3 is 12 amino acids long.

This chain connects TRBV13 to TRBJ1-6; 7 nucleotides align to TRBD1. CDR3 length: 13 amino acids. V shed 5 bases and J 9 bases; nucleotides not matched to a gene: 4. Germline loops: CDR1 PRHDT, CDR2 FYEKMQ (reference sequence). For the CDR3, the DNA is TGTGCCAGCAGCCCTAACAGGGGTTCACCCCTCCACTTT. Translation gives CASSPNRGSPLHF.

The genes are TRBV6-1 and TRBJ1-1; D call uncertain. V shed 8 bases and J shed 10 bases, with 11 bases lying between them. Germline V gives CDR1 MNHNS, CDR2 SASEGT. The CDR3 runs 10 residues. In DNA, the CDR3 is TGTGCCAGCTTTGGTAGGACAGCTTTCTTT. Its protein is CASFGRTAFF.

This CDR3 reads CASSFFGGPDTQYF. CDR3 coding DNA: TGTGCCAGCAGCTTCTTCGGGGGTCCGGATACGCAGTATTTT. The rearrangement links TRBV5-4 to TRBJ2-3, with a possible D match to TRBD2 (6 bases). The germline V gene has CDR1 SGHNT and CDR2 YYREEE (reference sequence). Trimming removed 2 bases at V and 6 bases at J, with 13 bases between. The CDR3 runs to 14 residues.

This chain uses TRBV4-1 with TRBJ1-5; D ambiguous. The CDR3 totals 15 residues. Germline V gene lookup returns CDR1 MGHRA and CDR2 YSYEKL. With 1 base removed from V and 3 bases from J, the gap between germline ends came to 10 bases. CDR3 sequence reads: CASSQVVSDNQPQHF. The CDR3 coding sequence is TGCGCCAGCAGCCAAGTCGTGTCAGACAATCAGCCCCAGCATTTT.

This clone was recorded a few times. This chain connects TRBV12-5 to TRBJ1-2; D is unclear. V lost 5 bases to trimming and J lost 4 bases, with 11 bases between them. Germline V gene data show CDR1 as LGHNT and CDR2 as FRNRAP. This CDR3 is built from 13 residues. The CDR3 region is CASGHAGSYGYTF. The CDR3 DNA sequence: TGTGCTAGTGGTCACGCCGGGAGCTATGGCTACACCTTC.

The V call is TRBV29-1, the J call TRBJ1-4; 7 positions match TRBD1. The V gene end was trimmed by 4 bases and the J gene end by 7 bases; junction bases not matched to a gene: 6. The CDR3 extends over 13 amino acids. The V gene's germline CDR1 is SQVTM and CDR2 ANQGSEA. The chain's CDR3 is CSVAAGGGEKLFF. The CDR3 nucleotides read TGCAGCGTTGCCGCAGGGGGGGGTGAAAAACTGTTTTTT.

This rearrangement joins TRBV6-1 to TRBJ1-1; the D gene is possibly TRBD1 (5 bases). Trimming left V 2 bases short and J 3 bases short, with 7 bases between. CDR1 and CDR2 (germline): MNHNS, SASEGT. The CDR3 is 13 amino acids. CDR3 DNA sequence: TGTGCCAGCAGTGAAACAGGACACACTGAAGCTTTCTTT. Encoded protein: CASSETGHTEAFF.

This rearrangement joins TRBV6-6 to TRBJ2-5; TRBD1 might be the D (5 bases). The CDR3 is 16 residues long. Germline V gene lookup returns CDR1 MNHNY and CDR2 SVGAGI (reference sequence). V was clipped by 4 bases and J by 1 base, with 16 bases between them. CDR3 DNA sequence: TGTGCCAGCAGTTCCTACCCCTCTGACAGCCAAGAGACCCAGTACTTC. Residues: CASSSYPSDSQETQYF.

This clone was found a few times. The sample carries other DNA sequences with the same CDR3. The V call is TRBV29-1, the J call TRBJ1-1; TRBD1 matches at 7 bases. CDR1 and CDR2 from the germline V gene are SQVTM and ANQGSEA. Trimming at V came to 6 bases and at J to 0 bases, leaving 1 base not matched to a gene. The CDR3 loop spans 12 amino acids. The CDR3 here is CSVGQMNTEAFF. The CDR3 coding sequence is TGCAGCGTGGGACAGATGAACACTGAAGCTTTCTTT.

A remark on this clone: This CDR3 is also generated by other DNA sequences in the sample. This rearrangement joins TRBV9 to TRBJ2-3; D unclear. Trimming shortened V by 0 bases and J by 4 bases, and 3 bases separated the two germline ends. The CDR3 totals 12 residues. Germline V gene sequence: CDR1 SGDLS, CDR2 YYNGEE. The CDR3 DNA follows: TGTGCCAGCAGCGTAGGAGCAGATACGCAGTATTTT. This sequence encodes CASSVGADTQYF.

The gene calls are TRBV5-1 and TRBJ2-7; TRBD2 agrees at 8 bases. Germline trimming cut 4 bases from V and 0 bases from J; bases unmatched to any gene: 12. Per germline, CDR1 SGHRS and CDR2 YFSETQ. The CDR3 has 17 amino acids. CDR3 bases: TGCGCCAGCAGCCGGGGTAGCGGGGTAGGGGACTCCTACGAGCAGTACTTC. It translates to CASSRGSGVGDSYEQYF. Combining the CDR3 with reference TRBV5-1 and TRBJ2-7 gives the whole variable domain KAGVTQTPRYLIKTRGQQVTLSCSPISGHRSVSWYQQTPGQGLQFLFEYFSETQRNKGNFPGRFSGRQFSNSRSEMNVSTLELGDSALYLCASSRGSGVGDSYEQYFGPGTRLTVT.

This clone was detected only a few times. The chain has TRBV2 and TRBJ1-3, with D unresolved. This CDR3 comprises 11 residues. Germline V gene data show CDR1 as SNHLY and CDR2 as FYNNEI. V was cut by 4 bases and J by 8 bases, with 6 bases left in between. DNA for the CDR3: TGTGCCAGCAGTGTGGAGGACACCATATATTTT. The encoded protein is CASSVEDTIYF.

V and J are TRBV30 and TRBJ1-1; D may be TRBD1 (6 bases). The CDR3 consists of 13 residues. Trimming left V 5 bases short and J 5 bases short, with 15 bases between. In germline, CDR1 is GTSNPN, CDR2 SVGIG (reference sequence). CDR3 sequence reads: CAWDGTQGTEAFF. CDR3 coding DNA: TGTGCCTGGGACGGGACTCAGGGGACTGAAGCTTTCTTT.

This clone was detected only a few times. The genes are TRBV9 and TRBJ1-2; TRBD1 matches at 11 bases. Unmatched junction bases numbered 3, after V lost 0 bases and J lost 5 bases. The CDR3 is 15 residues long. Germline CDR1 reads SGDLS; CDR2 reads YYNGEE. The CDR3 reads CASSVEGQGVYGYTF. CDR3 coding DNA: TGTGCCAGCAGCGTAGAGGGACAGGGGGTGTATGGCTACACCTTC. Full variable domain (missing parts from reference TRBV9 and TRBJ1-2): DSGVTQTPKHLITATGQRVTLRCSPRSGDLSVYWYQQSLDQGLQFLIQYYNGEERAKGNILERFSAQQFPDLHSELNLSSLELGDSALYFCASSVEGQGVYGYTFGSGTRLTVV.

This clone was recorded a few times. The J gene is TRBJ1-1, the V gene TRBV7-9; maybe TRBD1 (5 bases). Looked up from germline, CDR1 is SEHNR and CDR2 is FQNEAQ (reference sequence). The CDR3 consists of 14 residues. V was pared by 5 bases and J by 1 base, with 11 bases between. CDR3 loop: CASSPGPRNTEAFF. The CDR3 bases are TGTGCCAGCAGCCCGGGGCCCCGGAACACTGAAGCTTTCTTT.

The chain has TRBV7-8 and TRBJ2-1; D possibly matches TRBD1 or TRBD2 (5 bases each). Per germline, CDR1 SGHVS and CDR2 FQNEAQ. V lost 0 bases and J lost 3, with 6 bases in between. The CDR3 runs 14 residues. CDR3 coding DNA: TGTGCCAGCAGCTTAGCGGGGGTCTACAATGAGCAGTTCTTC. Translating gives CASSLAGVYNEQFF.

This clone was seen only a few times. The chain combines TRBV23-1 with TRBJ1-1; no reliable D call. TRBV23-1 is identified as an open reading frame with a role that is uncertain. This CDR3 region has 17 residues. Trimming took 0 bases from V and 0 from J, leaving 14 bases between them. CDR3 in amino acids: CASSQSEGEPMNTEAFF. CDR3 nucleotides: TGCGCCAGCAGTCAATCGGAAGGAGAGCCCATGAACACTGAAGCTTTCTTT.

This clone was seen a handful of times. This chain joins TRBV6-6 and TRBJ2-3, with D unclear. Germline V gene data show CDR1 as MNHNY and CDR2 as SVGAGI (reference sequence). The CDR3 runs to 13 residues. The germline V and J ends were trimmed by 2 bases and 4 bases, with 7 bases remaining between them. The CDR3 coding sequence is TGTGCCAGCAGTTACGCTGTGGCAGATACGCAGTATTTT. Its protein product is CASSYAVADTQYF.

In its sample, this clone was seen a few times. V gene TRBV29-1 combines with J gene TRBJ2-3; tentative D call: TRBD2 (7 bases). This CDR3 has 13 residues. V lost 6 bases to trimming and J lost 2 bases, with 12 bases between them. CDR1 SQVTM and CDR2 ANQGSEA come from the germline V gene. The CDR3 loop is CSVAGAPTDTQYF. In DNA form, the CDR3 reads TGCAGCGTCGCGGGGGCCCCCACAGATACGCAGTATTTT.

This clone has just a few counts. The genes are TRBV30 and TRBJ2-5; the D is unclear. This CDR3 spans 11 amino acids. V lost 0 bases, J lost 4 bases, and 3 bases lay in between. Germline V CDR1 and CDR2: GTSNPN, SVGIG (reference sequence). The CDR3 reads CAWSVTETQYF. CDR3 DNA sequence: TGTGCCTGGAGTGTGACAGAGACCCAGTACTTC.

CDR3 DNA: TGTGCCAGCTCGGAGGAAACTGGGGCCAACGTCCTGACTTTC. Residues: CASSEETGANVLTF. The J gene is TRBJ2-6, the V gene TRBV27, with TRBD2 as a possible D gene (5 bases). Germline CDR1 and CDR2: MNHEY and SMNVEV (reference sequence). V was pared by 8 bases and J by 2 bases, with 10 bases between. This CDR3 has 14 residues.

V usage is TRBV29-1 and J usage is TRBJ2-7; TRBD1 might be the D (5 bases). The CDR3 is made up of 11 amino acids. V lost 3 bases, J lost 12 bases, and 15 bases lay in between. The germline V gene encodes CDR1 SQVTM and CDR2 ANQGSEA. CDR3 nucleotides: TGCAGCGTTGACGCAGGGCCAAGGCGGTACTTC. Its protein product is CSVDAGPRRYF.

This clone was seen only once. The chain couples TRBV5-1 to TRBJ2-1; TRBD2 matches at 8 bases. V dropped 0 bases and J dropped 9; count of bases not matched to a gene: 11. CDR3 length: 16 amino acids. CDR1 is SGHRS and CDR2 is YFSETQ in the germline V gene. CDR3 in amino acids: CASSLVPGGPAVEQFF. The CDR3 region has the DNA TGCGCCAGCAGCTTGGTTCCGGGGGGGCCTGCCGTTGAGCAGTTCTTC.

The chain couples TRBV19 to TRBJ1-1; D perhaps matches TRBD1 (5 bases). Germline V gives CDR1 LNHDA, CDR2 SQIVND (reference sequence). The CDR3 sequence is 13 residues long. V lost 6 bases, J lost 5 bases, and 13 bases lay in between. The CDR3 DNA reads as TGTGCCAGTAGCCTTGGAGGGGTGACTGAAGCTTTCTTT. Protein sequence: CASSLGGVTEAFF.

The chain joins TRBV13 to TRBJ2-3; 13 bases match TRBD2. The CDR3 is 14 amino acids. The ends lost 5 bases at V and 6 bases at J; junction bases unmatched: 2. In germline, CDR1 is PRHDT, CDR2 FYEKMQ (reference sequence). CDR3 protein: CASSGTSGIDTQYF. The CDR3 DNA follows: TGTGCCAGCAGCGGGACTAGCGGGATCGATACGCAGTATTTT. The whole variable domain, remainder taken from reference TRBV13 and TRBJ2-3, is AAGVIQSPRHLIKEKRETATLKCYPIPRHDTVYWYQQGPGQDPQFLISFYEKMQSDKGSIPDRFSAQQFSDYHSELNMSSLELGDSALYFCASSGTSGIDTQYFGPGTRLTVL.